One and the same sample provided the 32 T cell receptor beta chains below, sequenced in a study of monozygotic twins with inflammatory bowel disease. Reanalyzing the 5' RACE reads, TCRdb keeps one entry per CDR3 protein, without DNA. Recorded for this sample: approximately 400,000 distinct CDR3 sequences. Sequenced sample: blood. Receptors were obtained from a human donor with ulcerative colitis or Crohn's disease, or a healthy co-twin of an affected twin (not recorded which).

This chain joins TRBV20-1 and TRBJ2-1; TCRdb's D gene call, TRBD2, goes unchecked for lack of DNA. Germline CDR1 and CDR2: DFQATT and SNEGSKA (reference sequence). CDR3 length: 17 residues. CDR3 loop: CSAIGGSGSSSYNEQFF.

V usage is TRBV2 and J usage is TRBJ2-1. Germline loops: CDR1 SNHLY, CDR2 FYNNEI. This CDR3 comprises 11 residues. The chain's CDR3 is CASKDYNEQFF.

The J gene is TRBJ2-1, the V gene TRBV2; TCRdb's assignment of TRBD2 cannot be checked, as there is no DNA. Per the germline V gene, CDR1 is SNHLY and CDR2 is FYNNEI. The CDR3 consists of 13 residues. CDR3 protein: CASLPSSGIRQFF.

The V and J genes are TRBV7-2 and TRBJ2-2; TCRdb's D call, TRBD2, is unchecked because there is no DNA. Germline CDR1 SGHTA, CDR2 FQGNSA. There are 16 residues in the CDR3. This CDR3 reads CASSLVAGGPGGELFF.

This CDR3 is CASSLQGVYEQYF. The genes are TRBV3-1 and TRBJ2-7; TCRdb indicates TRBD1, and absent DNA this call remains unverified. Germline values: CDR1 LGHDT, CDR2 YNNKEL (reference sequence). There are 13 residues in the CDR3.

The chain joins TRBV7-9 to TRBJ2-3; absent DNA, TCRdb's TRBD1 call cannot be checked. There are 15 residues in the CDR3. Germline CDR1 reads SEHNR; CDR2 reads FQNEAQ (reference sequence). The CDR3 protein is CASSTGTGTTDTQYF.

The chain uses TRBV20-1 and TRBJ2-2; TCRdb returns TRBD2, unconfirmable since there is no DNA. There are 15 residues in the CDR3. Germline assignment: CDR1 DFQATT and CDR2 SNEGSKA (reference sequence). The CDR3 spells CSAGTSGRGTGELFF.

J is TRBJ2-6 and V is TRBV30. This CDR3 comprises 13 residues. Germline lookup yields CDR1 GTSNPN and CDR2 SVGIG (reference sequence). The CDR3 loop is CAWSGSGANVLTF.

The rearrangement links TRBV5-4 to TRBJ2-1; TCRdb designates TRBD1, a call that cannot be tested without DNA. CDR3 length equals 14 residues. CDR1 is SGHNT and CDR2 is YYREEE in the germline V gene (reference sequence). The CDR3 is CASSPGLERNEQFF. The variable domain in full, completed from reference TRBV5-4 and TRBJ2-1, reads ETGVTQSPTHLIKTRGQQVTLRCSSQSGHNTVSWYQQALGQGPQFIFQYYREEENGRGNFPPRFSGLQFPNYSSELNVNALELDDSALYLCASSPGLERNEQFFGPGTRLTVL.

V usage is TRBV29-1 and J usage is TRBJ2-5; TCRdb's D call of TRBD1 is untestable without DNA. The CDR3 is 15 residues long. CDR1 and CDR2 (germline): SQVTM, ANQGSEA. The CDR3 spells CSVEEGPGRRETQYF.

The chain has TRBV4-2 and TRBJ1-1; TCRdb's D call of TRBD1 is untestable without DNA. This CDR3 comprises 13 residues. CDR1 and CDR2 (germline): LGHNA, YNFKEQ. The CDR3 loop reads CASSQDGARPAFF.

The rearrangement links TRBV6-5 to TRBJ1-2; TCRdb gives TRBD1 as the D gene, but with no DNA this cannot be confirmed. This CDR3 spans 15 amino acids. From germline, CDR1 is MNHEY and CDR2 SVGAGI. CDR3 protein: CASSSDLQGAGGYTF.

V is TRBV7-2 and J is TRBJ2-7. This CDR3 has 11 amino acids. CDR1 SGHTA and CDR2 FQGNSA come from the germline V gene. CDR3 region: CASSFSYEQYF.

The CDR3 protein is CASSLATGGENSPLHF. The chain couples TRBV5-1 to TRBJ1-6; TCRdb's D call of TRBD1 is untestable without DNA. In germline, CDR1 is SGHRS, CDR2 YFSETQ. This CDR3 contains 16 residues. Full variable domain (outside the CDR3, taken from reference TRBV5-1 and TRBJ1-6): KAGVTQTPRYLIKTRGQQVTLSCSPISGHRSVSWYQQTPGQGLQFLFEYFSETQRNKGNFPGRFSGRQFSNSRSEMNVSTLELGDSALYLCASSLATGGENSPLHFGNGTRLTVT.

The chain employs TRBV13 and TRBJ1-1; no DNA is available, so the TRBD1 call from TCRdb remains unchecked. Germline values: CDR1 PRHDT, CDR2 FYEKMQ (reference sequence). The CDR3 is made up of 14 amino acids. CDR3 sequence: CASDPEALNTEAFF. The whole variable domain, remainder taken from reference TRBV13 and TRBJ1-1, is AAGVIQSPRHLIKEKRETATLKCYPIPRHDTVYWYQQGPGQDPQFLISFYEKMQSDKGSIPDRFSAQQFSDYHSELNMSSLELGDSALYFCASDPEALNTEAFFGQGTRLTVV.

This CDR3 is CSARDHTGNGYTF. This chain connects TRBV20-1 to TRBJ1-2. CDR1 is DFQATT and CDR2 is SNEGSKA in the germline V gene (reference sequence). CDR3 length equals 13 residues.

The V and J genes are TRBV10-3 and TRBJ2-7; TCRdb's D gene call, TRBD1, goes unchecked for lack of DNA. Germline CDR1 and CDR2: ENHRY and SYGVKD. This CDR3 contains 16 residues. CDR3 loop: CAISGRGTGTSMEQYF.

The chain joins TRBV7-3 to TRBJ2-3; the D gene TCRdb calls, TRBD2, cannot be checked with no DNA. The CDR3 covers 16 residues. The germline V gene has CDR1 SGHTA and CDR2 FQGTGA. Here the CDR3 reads CASSISSGGHPDTQYF.

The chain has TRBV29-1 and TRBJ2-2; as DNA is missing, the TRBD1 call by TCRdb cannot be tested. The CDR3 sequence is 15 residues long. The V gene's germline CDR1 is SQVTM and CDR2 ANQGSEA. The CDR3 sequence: CSATRGGLNTGELFF.

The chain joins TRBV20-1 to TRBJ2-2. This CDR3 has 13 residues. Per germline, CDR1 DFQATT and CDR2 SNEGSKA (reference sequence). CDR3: CSARDGRTGELFF.

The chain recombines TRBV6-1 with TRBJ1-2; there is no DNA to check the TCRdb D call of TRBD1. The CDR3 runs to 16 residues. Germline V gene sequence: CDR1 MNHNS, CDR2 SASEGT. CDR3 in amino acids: CASIWQGYALTYGYTF.

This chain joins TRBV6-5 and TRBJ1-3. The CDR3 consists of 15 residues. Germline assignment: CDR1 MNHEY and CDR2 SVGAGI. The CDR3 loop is CASSYLGSSGNTIYF.

The CDR3 sequence: CLVAGLGNEQFF. The chain recombines TRBV29-1 with TRBJ2-1; absent DNA, TCRdb's TRBD2 call cannot be checked. The CDR3 has 12 residues. Germline CDR1 is SQVTM and CDR2 is ANQGSEA.

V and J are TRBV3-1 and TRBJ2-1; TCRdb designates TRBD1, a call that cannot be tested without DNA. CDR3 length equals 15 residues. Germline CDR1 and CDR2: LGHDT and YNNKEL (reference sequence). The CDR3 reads CASSPLGGANNEQFF.

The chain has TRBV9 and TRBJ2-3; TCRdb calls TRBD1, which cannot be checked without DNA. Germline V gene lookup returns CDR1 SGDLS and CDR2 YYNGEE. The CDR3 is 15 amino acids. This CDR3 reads CASSTRQGETDTQYF. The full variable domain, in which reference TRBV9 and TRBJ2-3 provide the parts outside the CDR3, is DSGVTQTPKHLITATGQRVTLRCSPRSGDLSVYWYQQSLDQGLQFLIQYYNGEERAKGNILERFSAQQFPDLHSELNLSSLELGDSALYFCASSTRQGETDTQYFGPGTRLTVL.

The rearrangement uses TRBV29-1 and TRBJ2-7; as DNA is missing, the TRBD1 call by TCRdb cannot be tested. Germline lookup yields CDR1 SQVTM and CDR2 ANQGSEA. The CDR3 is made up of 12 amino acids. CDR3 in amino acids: CSVTGTSYEQYF.

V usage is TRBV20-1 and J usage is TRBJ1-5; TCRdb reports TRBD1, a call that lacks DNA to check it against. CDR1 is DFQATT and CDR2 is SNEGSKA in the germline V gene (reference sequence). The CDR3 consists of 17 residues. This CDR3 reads CSAVSGERIWSNQPQHF.

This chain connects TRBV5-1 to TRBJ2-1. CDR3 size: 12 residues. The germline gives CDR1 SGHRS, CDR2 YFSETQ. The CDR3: CASSLLDNEQFF.

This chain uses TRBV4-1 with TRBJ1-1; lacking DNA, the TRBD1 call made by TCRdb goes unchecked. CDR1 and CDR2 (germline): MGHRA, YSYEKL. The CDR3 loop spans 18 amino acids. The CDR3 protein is CASSHTPGGAVLNTEAFF.

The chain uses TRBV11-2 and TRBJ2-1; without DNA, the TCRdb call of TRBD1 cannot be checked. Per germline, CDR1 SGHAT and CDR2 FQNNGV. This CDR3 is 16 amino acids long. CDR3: CASSLDPSFPYNEQFF. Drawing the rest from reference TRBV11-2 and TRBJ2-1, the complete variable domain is EAGVAQSPRYKIIEKRQSVAFWCNPISGHATLYWYQQILGQGPKLLIQFQNNGVVDDSQLPKDRFSAERLKGVDSTLKIQPAKLEDSAVYLCASSLDPSFPYNEQFFGPGTRLTVL.

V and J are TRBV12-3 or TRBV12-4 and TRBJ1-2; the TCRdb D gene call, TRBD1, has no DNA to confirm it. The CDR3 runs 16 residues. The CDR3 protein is CASSPSSWTSRGGYTF.

The CDR3 is CSARDPSPGQGGETQYF. The rearrangement joins TRBV20-1 to TRBJ2-5; the D call of TRBD1 rests on TCRdb alone, since no DNA is present to check it. The CDR3 is made up of 17 amino acids. Looked up from germline, CDR1 is DFQATT and CDR2 is SNEGSKA (reference sequence).